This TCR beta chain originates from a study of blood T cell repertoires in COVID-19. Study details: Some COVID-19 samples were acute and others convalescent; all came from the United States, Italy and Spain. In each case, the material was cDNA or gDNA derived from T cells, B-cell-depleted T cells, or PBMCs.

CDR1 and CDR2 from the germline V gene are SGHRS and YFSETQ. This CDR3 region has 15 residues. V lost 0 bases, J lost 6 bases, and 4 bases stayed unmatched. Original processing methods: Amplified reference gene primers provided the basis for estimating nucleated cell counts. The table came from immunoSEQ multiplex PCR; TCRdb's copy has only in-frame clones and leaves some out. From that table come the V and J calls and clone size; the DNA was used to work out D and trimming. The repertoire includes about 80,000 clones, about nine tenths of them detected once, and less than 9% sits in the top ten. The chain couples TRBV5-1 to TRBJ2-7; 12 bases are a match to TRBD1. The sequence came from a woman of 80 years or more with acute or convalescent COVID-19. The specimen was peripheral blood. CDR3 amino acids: CASSLEGQGAGEQYF. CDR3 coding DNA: TGCGCCAGCAGCTTGGAGGGACAGGGGGCCGGCGAGCAGTACTTC.